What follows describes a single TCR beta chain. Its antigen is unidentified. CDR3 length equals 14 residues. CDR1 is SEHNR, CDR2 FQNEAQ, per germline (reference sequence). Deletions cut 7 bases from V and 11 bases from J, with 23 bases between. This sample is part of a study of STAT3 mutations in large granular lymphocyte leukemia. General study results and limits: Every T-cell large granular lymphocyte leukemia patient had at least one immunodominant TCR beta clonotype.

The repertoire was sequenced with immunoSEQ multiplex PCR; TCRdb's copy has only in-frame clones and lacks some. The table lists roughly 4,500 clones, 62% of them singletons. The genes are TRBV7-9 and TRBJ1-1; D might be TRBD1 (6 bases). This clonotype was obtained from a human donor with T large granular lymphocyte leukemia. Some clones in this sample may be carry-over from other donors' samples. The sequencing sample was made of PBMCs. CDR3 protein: CASTPMGATRSAFF. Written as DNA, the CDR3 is TGTGCCAGCACCCCCATGGGGGCCACAAGGAGCGCTTTCTTT.